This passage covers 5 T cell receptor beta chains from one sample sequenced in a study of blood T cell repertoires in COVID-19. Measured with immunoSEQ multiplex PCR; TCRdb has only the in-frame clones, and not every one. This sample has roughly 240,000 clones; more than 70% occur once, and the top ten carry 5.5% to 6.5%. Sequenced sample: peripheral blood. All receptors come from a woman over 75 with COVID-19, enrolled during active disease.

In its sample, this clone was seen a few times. CDR3 amino acids: CASSLGQGLNQPQHF. Written as DNA, the CDR3 is TGTGCCAGCAGCTTAGGACAGGGCCTCAATCAGCCCCAGCATTTT. This sequence joins TRBV7-2 and TRBJ1-5, with 7 bases matching TRBD1. The CDR3 is made up of 15 amino acids. With 1 base clipped from V and 3 bases from J, the junction kept 3 bases outside the gene matches. CDR1 is SGHTA, CDR2 FQGNSA, per germline.

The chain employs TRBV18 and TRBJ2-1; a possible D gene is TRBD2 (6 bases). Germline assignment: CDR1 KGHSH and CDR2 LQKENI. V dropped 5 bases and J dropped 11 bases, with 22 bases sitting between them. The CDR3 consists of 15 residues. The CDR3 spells CASSTEGNSGVQQFF. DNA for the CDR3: TGTGCCAGCTCAACAGAGGGGAACTCGGGAGTTCAGCAGTTCTTC.

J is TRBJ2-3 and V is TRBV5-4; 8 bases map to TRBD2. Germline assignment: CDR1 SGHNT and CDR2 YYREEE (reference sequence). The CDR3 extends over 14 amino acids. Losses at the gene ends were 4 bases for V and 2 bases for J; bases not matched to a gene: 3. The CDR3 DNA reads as TGTGCCAGCAGCACCGGGGGGGCCACAGATACGCAGTATTTT. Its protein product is CASSTGGATDTQYF.

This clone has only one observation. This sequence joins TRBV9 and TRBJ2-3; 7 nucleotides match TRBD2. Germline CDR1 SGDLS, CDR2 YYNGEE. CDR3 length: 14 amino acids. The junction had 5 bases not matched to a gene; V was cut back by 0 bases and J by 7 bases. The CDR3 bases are TGTGCCAGCAGCGTAGAGAGCGGGGCATATACGCAGTATTTT. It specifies CASSVESGAYTQYF. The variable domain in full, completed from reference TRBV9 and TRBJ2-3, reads DSGVTQTPKHLITATGQRVTLRCSPRSGDLSVYWYQQSLDQGLQFLIQYYNGEERAKGNILERFSAQQFPDLHSELNLSSLELGDSALYFCASSVESGAYTQYFGPGTRLTVL.

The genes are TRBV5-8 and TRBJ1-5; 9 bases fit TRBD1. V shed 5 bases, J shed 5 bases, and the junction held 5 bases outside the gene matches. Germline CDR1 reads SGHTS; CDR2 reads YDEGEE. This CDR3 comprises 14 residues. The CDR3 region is CASSSGQGHQPQHF. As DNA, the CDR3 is TGTGCCAGCAGTTCCGGACAGGGGCATCAGCCCCAGCATTTT. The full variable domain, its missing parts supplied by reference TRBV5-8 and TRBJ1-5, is EAGVTQSPTHLIKTRGQQATLRCSPISGHTSVYWYQQALGLGLQFLLWYDEGEERNRGNFPPRFSGRQFPNYSSELNVNALELEDSALYLCASSSGQGHQPQHFGDGTRLSIL.